Following are 12 T cell receptor beta chains from one sample sequenced in a study of cytomegalovirus exposure and HLA in healthy donors. A multiplex PCR was run with 60 Vbeta primers and 13 Jbeta primers. Data came from immunoSEQ multiplex PCR; TCRdb stores just in-frame clones and leaves some out. The table includes around 150,000 clones, 80% detected once. Material: PBMCs. These receptors all come from a man aged 35-49 years in good health and CMV-seropositive.

The chain combines TRBV28 with TRBJ1-5; 8 bases fit TRBD1. CDR1 is MDHEN and CDR2 is SYDVKM in the germline V gene. The CDR3 is made up of 15 amino acids. With V trimmed by 6 bases and J by 1 base, 5 bases remained unmatched. CDR3 sequence reads: CASRRTGLSNQPQHF. CDR3 nucleotide sequence: TGTGCCAGCAGGAGGACAGGGCTGAGCAATCAGCCCCAGCATTTT.

V is TRBV27 and J is TRBJ1-3; no firm D call. The ends were cut back, 6 bases at V and 0 bases at J, with 9 bases in the middle. This CDR3 has 14 residues. Per the germline V gene, CDR1 is MNHEY and CDR2 is SMNVEV (reference sequence). Here the CDR3 DNA reads TGTGCCAGCAGAGTTACTTACTCTGGAAACACCATATATTTT. Translating gives CASRVTYSGNTIYF.

The chain couples TRBV4-3 to TRBJ1-2; D may be TRBD1 (5 bases). The germline V gene has CDR1 LGHNA and CDR2 YSLEER. The CDR3 has 17 residues. The V end lost 0 bases, the J end lost 4 bases, and 18 bases lay between the germline ends. CDR3 nucleotide sequence: TGCGCCAGCAGCCAAGATTGGGAGGCTGCTACAGGCTATGGCTACACCTTC. Its protein is CASSQDWEAATGYGYTF.

This chain connects TRBV9 to TRBJ2-2; tentative D call: TRBD2 (6 bases). V lost 2 bases to trimming and J lost 1 base, with 9 bases between them. CDR1 SGDLS and CDR2 YYNGEE come from the germline V gene. The CDR3 contains 15 residues. The CDR3 reads CASSVTSLNTGELFF. The CDR3, as DNA: TGTGCCAGCAGCGTTACTAGCTTGAACACCGGGGAGCTGTTTTTT.

This clone was seen a few times. The V and J genes are TRBV27 and TRBJ2-7, with 8 bases matching TRBD2. Trimming took 3 bases from V and 3 from J; bases not matched to a gene: 1. Germline V gene sequence: CDR1 MNHEY, CDR2 SMNVEV (reference sequence). CDR3 length: 13 residues. The CDR3 here is CASSFGTSYEQYF. CDR3 sequence (DNA): TGTGCCAGCAGTTTCGGGACTAGCTACGAGCAGTACTTC.

This chain links TRBV5-6 with TRBJ2-5; 8 nucleotides align to TRBD2. The V gene's germline CDR1 is SGHDT and CDR2 YYEEEE. This CDR3 contains 13 residues. The trim removed 4 bases at V and 5 bases at J, leaving 4 bases unmatched. The CDR3 bases are TGTGCCAGCAGCGCTGGACTAGCTGAGACCCAGTACTTC. Its protein product is CASSAGLAETQYF.

V usage is TRBV27 and J usage is TRBJ2-7, with 8 bases that match TRBD2. The ends lost 2 bases at V and 6 bases at J; junction bases unmatched: 9. Germline lookup yields CDR1 MNHEY and CDR2 SMNVEV (reference sequence). CDR3 length equals 15 residues. The CDR3 loop reads CASSLARGGFFEQYF. CDR3 in DNA: TGTGCCAGCAGTTTAGCTCGGGGGGGGTTCTTCGAGCAGTACTTC.

This chain connects TRBV6-1 to TRBJ2-1; tentative D call: TRBD1 (5 bases). This CDR3 is 14 amino acids long. Germline V gene sequence: CDR1 MNHNS, CDR2 SASEGT. The V gene lost 5 bases and the J gene lost 9 bases, with 17 bases spanning the gap. CDR3 region: CASSTLDWGGEQFF. The CDR3 DNA sequence: TGTGCCAGCAGTACCCTCGACTGGGGCGGTGAGCAGTTCTTC.

The J gene is TRBJ1-1, the V gene TRBV4-2, with TRBD1 identical over 11 bases. The CDR3 totals 16 residues. V was clipped by 4 bases and J by 1 base; unmatched bases: 5. The V gene's germline CDR1 is LGHNA and CDR2 YNFKEQ. This CDR3 reads CASSPWTGGGNTEAFF. The DNA of the CDR3 is TGTGCCAGCAGCCCGTGGACAGGGGGCGGGAACACTGAAGCTTTCTTT.

This chain uses TRBV9 with TRBJ1-1; TRBD1 matches at 8 bases. The CDR3 spans 15 residues. The ends lost 3 bases at V and 6 bases at J; junction bases unmatched: 10. Germline V gives CDR1 SGDLS, CDR2 YYNGEE. This CDR3 reads CASSATQGALSEAFF. CDR3 bases: TGTGCCAGCAGCGCTACTCAGGGGGCCCTCTCTGAAGCTTTCTTT.

In this sample, this clone turned up a few times. This chain uses TRBV5-4 with TRBJ2-7; TRBD2 might be the D (5 bases). V dropped 1 base and J dropped 0 bases, with 11 bases sitting between them. CDR3 size: 15 residues. Looked up from germline, CDR1 is SGHNT and CDR2 is YYREEE (reference sequence). The CDR3 DNA is TGTGCCAGCAGCTTGACGGGGTTGAGCTCCTACGAGCAGTACTTC. Amino acid sequence: CASSLTGLSSYEQYF.

In this sample, this clone turned up once. CDR3 bases: TGTGCCAGCAGTGAAGCAGGGGGCATCTCTGGAAACACCATATATTTT. Translating it yields CASSEAGGISGNTIYF. The gene calls are TRBV2 and TRBJ1-3; TRBD1 matches 7 bases. Germline assignment: CDR1 SNHLY and CDR2 FYNNEI. With V trimmed by 0 bases and J by 0 bases, 2 bases remained unmatched. This CDR3 contains 16 residues.